In this sample, the clone carrying this T cell receptor beta chain turned up many times. Its target is not known. The data stem from a study of human T cells and chemical hapten exposure. Study context: Patch tests applied 0.01% DPC to the upper back and were scored after 6 days. Overall study results and limits: DPC sensitization did not alter TCRs above 1 in 1000 frequency. All donors were alopecia patients, so their immunity may differ from that of healthy people.

The time point: pre-sensitization, week 0. Treatment meaning: therapeutic diphenylcyclopropenone sensitization with weekly scalp DPC. Blood, whole and unfractionated, served as the source for total RNA extraction. TCRdb used MiXCR to reprocess the RACE reads, holding one entry per CDR3 protein. The sample includes around 250,000 distinct CDR3 sequences, about 9.4% of them seen just once. Germline assignment: CDR1 SGHDT and CDR2 YYEEEE. Trimming pared 0 bases from V and 0 bases from J, leaving 10 bases between. CDR3 length equals 16 residues. The TCR was taken from a woman in her thirties or forties with alopecia areata. Some clones in this sample may be carry-over from other donors' samples. The V gene is TRBV5-6, the J gene TRBJ2-1, with a tentative D call TRBD2 (5 bases). Sequencing used whole blood, obtained in connection with sensitization to the hapten diphenylcyclopropenone (DPC). CDR3 protein: CASSLAVDYSYNEQFF. For the CDR3, the DNA is TGTGCCAGCAGCTTGGCCGTCGACTACTCCTACAATGAGCAGTTCTTC.